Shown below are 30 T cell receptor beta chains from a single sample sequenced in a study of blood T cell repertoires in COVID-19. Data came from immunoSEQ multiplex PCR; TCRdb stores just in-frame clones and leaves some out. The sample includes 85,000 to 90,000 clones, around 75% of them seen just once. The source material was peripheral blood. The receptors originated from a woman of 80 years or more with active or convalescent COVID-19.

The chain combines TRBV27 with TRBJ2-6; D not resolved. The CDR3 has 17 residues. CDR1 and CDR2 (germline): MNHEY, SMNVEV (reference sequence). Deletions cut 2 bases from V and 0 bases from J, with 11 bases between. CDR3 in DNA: TGTGCCAGCAGTTTACCCCTCGTTGTCTCTGGGGCCAACGTCCTGACTTTC. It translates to CASSLPLVVSGANVLTF.

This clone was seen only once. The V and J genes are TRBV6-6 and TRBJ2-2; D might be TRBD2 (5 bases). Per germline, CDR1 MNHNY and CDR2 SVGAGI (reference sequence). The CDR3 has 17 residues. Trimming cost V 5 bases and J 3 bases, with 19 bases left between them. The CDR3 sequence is CASSQPRVRGYTGELFF. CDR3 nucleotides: TGTGCCAGCAGTCAGCCCCGGGTCCGAGGGTACACCGGGGAGCTGTTTTTT.

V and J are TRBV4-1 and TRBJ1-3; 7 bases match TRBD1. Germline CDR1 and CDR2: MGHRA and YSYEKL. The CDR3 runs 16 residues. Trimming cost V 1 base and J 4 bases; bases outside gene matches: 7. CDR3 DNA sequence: TGCGCCAGCAGCCAAGGCCCAGGGGGTTCGGGAAACACCATATATTTT. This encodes CASSQGPGGSGNTIYF.

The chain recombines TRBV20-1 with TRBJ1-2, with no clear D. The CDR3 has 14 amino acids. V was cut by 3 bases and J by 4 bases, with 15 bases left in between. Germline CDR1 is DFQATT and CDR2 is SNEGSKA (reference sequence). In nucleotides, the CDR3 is TGCAGTGCTAGTCTGGGCCAACTTTCCTATGGCTACACCTTC. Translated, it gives CSASLGQLSYGYTF.

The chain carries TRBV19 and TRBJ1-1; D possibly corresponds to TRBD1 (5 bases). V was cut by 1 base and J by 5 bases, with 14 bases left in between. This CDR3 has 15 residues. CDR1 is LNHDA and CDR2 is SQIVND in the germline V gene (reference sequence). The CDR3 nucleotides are TGTGCCAGTAGTATAGGGGCGGGGACCCTGACTGAAGCTTTCTTT. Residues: CASSIGAGTLTEAFF.

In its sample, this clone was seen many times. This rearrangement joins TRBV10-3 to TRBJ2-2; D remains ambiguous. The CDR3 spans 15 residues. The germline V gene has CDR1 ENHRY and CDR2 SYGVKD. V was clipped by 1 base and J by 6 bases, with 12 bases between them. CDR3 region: CAISELASSPGELFF. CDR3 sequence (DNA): TGTGCCATCAGTGAGTTAGCCAGTTCGCCCGGGGAGCTGTTTTTT.

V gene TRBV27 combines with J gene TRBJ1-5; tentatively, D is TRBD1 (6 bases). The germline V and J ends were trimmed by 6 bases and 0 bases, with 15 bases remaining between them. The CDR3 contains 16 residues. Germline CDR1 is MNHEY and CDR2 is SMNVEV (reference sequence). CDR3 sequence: CASRSTGTYSNQPQHF. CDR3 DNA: TGTGCCAGCAGGAGCACCGGGACATATAGCAATCAGCCCCAGCATTTT.

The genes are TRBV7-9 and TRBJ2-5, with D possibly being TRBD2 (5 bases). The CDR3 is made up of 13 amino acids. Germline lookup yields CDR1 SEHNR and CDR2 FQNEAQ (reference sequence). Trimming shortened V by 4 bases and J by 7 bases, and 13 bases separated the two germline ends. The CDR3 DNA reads TGTGCCAGCAGCTCCAAAATTGGAGGGACCCAGTACTTC. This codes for CASSSKIGGTQYF.

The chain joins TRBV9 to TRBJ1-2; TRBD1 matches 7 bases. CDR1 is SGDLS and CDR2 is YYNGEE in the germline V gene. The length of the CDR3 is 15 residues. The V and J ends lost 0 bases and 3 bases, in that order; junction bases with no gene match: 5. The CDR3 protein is CASSVEARGDYGYTF. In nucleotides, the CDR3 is TGTGCCAGCAGCGTAGAGGCCAGGGGGGACTATGGCTACACCTTC.

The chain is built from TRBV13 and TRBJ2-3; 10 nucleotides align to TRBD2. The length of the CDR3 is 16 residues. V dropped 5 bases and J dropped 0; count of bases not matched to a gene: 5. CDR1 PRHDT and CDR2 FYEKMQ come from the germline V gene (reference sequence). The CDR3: CASSEPLAGSTDTQYF. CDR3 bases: TGTGCCAGCAGCGAGCCACTAGCGGGGAGCACAGATACGCAGTATTTT.

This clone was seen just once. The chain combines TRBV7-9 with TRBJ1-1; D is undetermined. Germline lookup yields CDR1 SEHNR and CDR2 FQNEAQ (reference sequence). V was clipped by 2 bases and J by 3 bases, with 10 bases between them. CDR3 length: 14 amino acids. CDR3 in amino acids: CASSLWEADTEAFF. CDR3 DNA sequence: TGTGCCAGCAGCTTATGGGAGGCGGACACTGAAGCTTTCTTT.

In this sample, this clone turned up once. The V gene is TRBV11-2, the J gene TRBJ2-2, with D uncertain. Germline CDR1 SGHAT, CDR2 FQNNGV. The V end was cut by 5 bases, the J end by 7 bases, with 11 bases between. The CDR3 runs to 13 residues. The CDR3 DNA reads TGTGCCAGCAGCCCCACCCCGGGCGGGGAGCTGTTTTTT. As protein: CASSPTPGGELFF.

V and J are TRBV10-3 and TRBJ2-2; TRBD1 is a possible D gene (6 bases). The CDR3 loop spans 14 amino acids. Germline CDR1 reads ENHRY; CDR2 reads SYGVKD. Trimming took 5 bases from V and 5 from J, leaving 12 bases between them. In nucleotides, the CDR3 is TGTGCCATCAGTCCCAGGACAGATACCGGGGAGCTGTTTTTT. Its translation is CAISPRTDTGELFF.

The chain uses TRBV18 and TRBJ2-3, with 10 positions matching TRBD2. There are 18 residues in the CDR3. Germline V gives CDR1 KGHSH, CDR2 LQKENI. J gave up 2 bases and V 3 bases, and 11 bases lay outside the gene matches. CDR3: CASSPRASGGHYTDTQYF. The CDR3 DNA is TGTGCCAGCTCACCCCGAGCTAGCGGGGGCCATTACACAGATACGCAGTATTTT.

CDR3 residues: CASSSRQSSYEQYF. Written as DNA, the CDR3 is TGCGCCAGCAGCTCCCGACAGTCCTCCTACGAGCAGTACTTC. The chain combines TRBV5-1 with TRBJ2-7; maybe TRBD1 (5 bases). The CDR3 is made up of 14 amino acids. Germline V gives CDR1 SGHRS, CDR2 YFSETQ. With 3 bases removed from V and 0 bases from J, the gap between germline ends came to 10 bases. The entire variable domain, with the rest obtained from reference TRBV5-1 and TRBJ2-7, is as follows: KAGVTQTPRYLIKTRGQQVTLSCSPISGHRSVSWYQQTPGQGLQFLFEYFSETQRNKGNFPGRFSGRQFSNSRSEMNVSTLELGDSALYLCASSSRQSSYEQYFGPGTRLTVT.

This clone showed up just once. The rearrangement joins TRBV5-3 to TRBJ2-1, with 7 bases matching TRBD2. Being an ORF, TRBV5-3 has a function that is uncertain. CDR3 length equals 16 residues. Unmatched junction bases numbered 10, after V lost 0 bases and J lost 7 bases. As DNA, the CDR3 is TGTGCCAGAAGCTTGGGGGCACAGCGGGAAAGGAATGAGCAGTTCTTC. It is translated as CARSLGAQRERNEQFF.

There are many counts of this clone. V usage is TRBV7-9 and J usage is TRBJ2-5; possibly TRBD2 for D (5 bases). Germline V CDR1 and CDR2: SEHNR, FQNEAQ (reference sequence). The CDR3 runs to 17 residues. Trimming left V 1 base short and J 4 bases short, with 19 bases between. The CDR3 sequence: CASSLGRRGSGGETQYF. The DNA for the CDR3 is TGTGCCAGCAGCTTAGGACGGCGAGGGAGCGGAGGAGAGACCCAGTACTTC.

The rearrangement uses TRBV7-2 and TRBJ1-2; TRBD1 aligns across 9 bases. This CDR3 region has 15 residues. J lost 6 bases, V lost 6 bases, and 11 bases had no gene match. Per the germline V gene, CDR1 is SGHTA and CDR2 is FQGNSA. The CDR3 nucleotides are TGTGCCAGCAGTTACCCTCCGGGGACAGGGAATGGCTACACCTTC. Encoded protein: CASSYPPGTGNGYTF.

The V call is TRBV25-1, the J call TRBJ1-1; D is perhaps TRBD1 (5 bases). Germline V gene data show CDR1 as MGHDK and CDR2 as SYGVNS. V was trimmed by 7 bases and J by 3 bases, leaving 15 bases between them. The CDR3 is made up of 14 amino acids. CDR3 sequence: CASTIGQKDTEAFF. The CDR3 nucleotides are TGTGCCAGCACTATCGGACAAAAGGACACTGAAGCTTTCTTT.

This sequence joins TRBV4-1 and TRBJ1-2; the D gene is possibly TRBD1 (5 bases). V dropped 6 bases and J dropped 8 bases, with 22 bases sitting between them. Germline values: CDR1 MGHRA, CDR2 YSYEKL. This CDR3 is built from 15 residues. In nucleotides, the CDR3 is TGCGCCAGCAGTCCGGCGAGGAGGGGACTGGCGGGCTACACCTTC. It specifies CASSPARRGLAGYTF.

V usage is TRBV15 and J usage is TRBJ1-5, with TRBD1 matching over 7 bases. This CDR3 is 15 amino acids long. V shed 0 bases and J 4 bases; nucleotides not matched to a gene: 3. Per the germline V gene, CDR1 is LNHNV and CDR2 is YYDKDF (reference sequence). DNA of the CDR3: TGTGCCACCAGCAGAGATTGGGGACAGAATCAGCCCCAGCATTTT. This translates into CATSRDWGQNQPQHF.

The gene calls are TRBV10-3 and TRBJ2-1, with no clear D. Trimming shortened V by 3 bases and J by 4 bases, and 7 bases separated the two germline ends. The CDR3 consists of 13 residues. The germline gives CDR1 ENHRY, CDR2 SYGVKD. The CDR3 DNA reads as TGTGCCATCAGTGACTACGATTACAATGAGCAGTTCTTC. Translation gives CAISDYDYNEQFF.

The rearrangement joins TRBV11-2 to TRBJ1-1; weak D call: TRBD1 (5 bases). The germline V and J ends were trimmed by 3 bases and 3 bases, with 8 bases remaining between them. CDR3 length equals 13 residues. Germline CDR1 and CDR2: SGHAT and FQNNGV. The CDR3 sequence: CASSLTEDTEAFF. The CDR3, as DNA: TGTGCCAGCAGCTTGACAGAAGACACTGAAGCTTTCTTT.

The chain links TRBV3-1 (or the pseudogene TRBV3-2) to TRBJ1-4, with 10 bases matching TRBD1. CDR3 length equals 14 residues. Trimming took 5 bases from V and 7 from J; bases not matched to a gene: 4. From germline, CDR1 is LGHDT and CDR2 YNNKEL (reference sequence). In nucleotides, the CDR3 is TGTGCCAGCAGCGAGGGGACAGGGGTTGAAAAACTGTTTTTT. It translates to CASSEGTGVEKLFF.

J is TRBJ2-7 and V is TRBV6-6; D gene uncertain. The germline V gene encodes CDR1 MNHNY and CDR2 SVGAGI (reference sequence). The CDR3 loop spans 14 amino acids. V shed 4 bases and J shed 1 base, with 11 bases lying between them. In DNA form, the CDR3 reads TGTGCCAGCAGTTTGGATTTCGGGTCCTACGAGCAGTACTTC. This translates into CASSLDFGSYEQYF.

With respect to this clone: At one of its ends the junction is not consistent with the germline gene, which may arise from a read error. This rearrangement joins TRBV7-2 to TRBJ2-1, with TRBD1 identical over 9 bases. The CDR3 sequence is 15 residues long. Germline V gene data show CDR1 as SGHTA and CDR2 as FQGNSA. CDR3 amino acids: CASRLGQGPYNEQFF. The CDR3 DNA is TGTGCCAGCAGATTAGGACAGGGGCCCTACAATGAGCAGTTCTTC.

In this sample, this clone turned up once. CDR3 DNA sequence: TGTGCCAGCAGCTTGCGGCAGGGGGTCTACGAGCAGTACTTC. Translated, it gives CASSLRQGVYEQYF. The chain uses TRBV5-4 and TRBJ2-7; 7 bases are shared with TRBD1. Germline lookup yields CDR1 SGHNT and CDR2 YYREEE (reference sequence). The CDR3 is 14 amino acids. The V segment lost 1 base and the J segment 3 bases; nucleotides outside the gene matches: 4.

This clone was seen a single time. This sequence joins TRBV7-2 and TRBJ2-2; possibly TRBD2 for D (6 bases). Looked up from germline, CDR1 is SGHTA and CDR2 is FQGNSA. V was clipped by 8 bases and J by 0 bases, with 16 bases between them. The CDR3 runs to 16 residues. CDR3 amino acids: CASLRNSGSNTGELFF. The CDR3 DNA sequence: TGTGCCAGCTTAAGAAATAGCGGTTCGAACACCGGGGAGCTGTTTTTT.

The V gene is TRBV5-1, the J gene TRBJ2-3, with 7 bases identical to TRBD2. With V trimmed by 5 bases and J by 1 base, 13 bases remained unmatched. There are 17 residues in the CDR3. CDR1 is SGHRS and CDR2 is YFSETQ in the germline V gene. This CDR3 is CASRLRGTADRTDTQYF. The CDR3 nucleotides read TGCGCCAGCAGATTGCGGGGGACGGCAGATCGCACAGATACGCAGTATTTT.

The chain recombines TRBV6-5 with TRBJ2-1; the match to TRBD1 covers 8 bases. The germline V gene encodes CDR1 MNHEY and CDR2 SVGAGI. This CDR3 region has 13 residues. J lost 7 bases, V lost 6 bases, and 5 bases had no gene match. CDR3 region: CASSRDRQNEQFF. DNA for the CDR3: TGTGCCAGCAGCCGGGACAGGCAGAATGAGCAGTTCTTC.